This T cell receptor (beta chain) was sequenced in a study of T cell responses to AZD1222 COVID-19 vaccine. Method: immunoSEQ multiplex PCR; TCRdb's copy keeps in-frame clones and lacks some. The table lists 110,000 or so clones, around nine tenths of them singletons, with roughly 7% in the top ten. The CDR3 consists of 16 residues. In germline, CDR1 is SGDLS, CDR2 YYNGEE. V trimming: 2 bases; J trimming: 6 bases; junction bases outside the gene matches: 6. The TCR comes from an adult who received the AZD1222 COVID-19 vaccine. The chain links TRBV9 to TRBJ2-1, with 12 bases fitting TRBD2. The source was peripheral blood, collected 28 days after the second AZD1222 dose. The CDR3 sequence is CASSVGSSGRANEQFF. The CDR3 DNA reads TGTGCCAGCAGCGTGGGGTCTAGCGGGAGGGCCAATGAGCAGTTCTTC.